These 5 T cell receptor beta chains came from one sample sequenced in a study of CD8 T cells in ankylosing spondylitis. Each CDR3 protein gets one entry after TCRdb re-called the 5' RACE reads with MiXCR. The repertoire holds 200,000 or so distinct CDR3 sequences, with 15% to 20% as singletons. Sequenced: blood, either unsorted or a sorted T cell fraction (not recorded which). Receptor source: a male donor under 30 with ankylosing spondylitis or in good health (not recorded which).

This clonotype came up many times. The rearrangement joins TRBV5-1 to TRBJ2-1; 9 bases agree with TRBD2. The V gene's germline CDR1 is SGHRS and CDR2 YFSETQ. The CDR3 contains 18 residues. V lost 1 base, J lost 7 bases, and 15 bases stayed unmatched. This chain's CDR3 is CASSLFSGKTSGANEQFF. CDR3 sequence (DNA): TGCGCCAGCAGCTTGTTTAGCGGAAAGACTAGCGGTGCTAATGAGCAGTTCTTC.

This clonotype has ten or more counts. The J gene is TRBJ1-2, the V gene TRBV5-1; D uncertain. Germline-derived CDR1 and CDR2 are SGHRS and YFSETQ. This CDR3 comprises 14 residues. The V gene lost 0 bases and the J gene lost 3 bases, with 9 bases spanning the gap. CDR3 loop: CASSLVSAYYGYTF. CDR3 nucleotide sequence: TGCGCCAGCAGCTTGGTTTCAGCCTACTATGGCTACACCTTC. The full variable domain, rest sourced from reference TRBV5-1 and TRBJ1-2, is KAGVTQTPRYLIKTRGQQVTLSCSPISGHRSVSWYQQTPGQGLQFLFEYFSETQRNKGNFPGRFSGRQFSNSRSEMNVSTLELGDSALYLCASSLVSAYYGYTFGSGTRLTVV.

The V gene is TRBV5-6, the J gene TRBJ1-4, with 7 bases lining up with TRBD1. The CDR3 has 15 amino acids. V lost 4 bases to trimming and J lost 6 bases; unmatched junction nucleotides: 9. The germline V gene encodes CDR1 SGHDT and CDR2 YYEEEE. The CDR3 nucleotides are TGTGCCAGCAGCGCCGGCGGCGACAGGGATGAAAAACTGTTTTTT. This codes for CASSAGGDRDEKLFF. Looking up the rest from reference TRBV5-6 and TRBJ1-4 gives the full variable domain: DAGVTQSPTHLIKTRGQQVTLRCSPKSGHDTVSWYQQALGQGPQFIFQYYEEEERQRGNFPDRFSGHQFPNYSSELNVNALLLGDSALYLCASSAGGDRDEKLFFGSGTQLSVL.

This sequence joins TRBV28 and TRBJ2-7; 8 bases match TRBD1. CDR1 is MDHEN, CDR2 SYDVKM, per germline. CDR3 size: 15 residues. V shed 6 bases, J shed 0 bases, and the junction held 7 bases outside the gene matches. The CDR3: CASSPGGAHSYEQYF. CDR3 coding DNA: TGTGCCAGCAGCCCAGGGGGCGCGCACTCCTACGAGCAGTACTTC.

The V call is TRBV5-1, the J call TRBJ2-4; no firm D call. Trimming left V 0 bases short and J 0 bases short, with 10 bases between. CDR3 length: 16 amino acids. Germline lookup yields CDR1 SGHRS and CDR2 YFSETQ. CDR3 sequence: CASSLEGSLAKNIQYF. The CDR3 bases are TGCGCCAGCAGCTTGGAAGGCTCGCTAGCCAAAAACATTCAGTACTTC.